These T cell receptor beta chains were read from a single sample in a study of OX40 agonist ivuxolimab in advanced cancers. The assay was immunoSEQ multiplex PCR, and TCRdb's table has in-frame clones only and misses some. The profile shows around 78,000 clones, roughly 84% of them singletons. The source was CD4+ or CD8+ T cells sorted from blood, collected in a trial of the OX40 agonist ivuxolimab. These receptors were taken from an adult with an advanced solid tumor such as melanoma, head and neck, liver or kidney cancer. Each CDR3 is given with its conserved first and last residue. Fields, in order: clone size, CDR3 length, V gene, D gene, J gene, CDR3 DNA, CDR3 protein. A D gene is named only where the DNA matches it firmly. Not every row has a clone size; where given, it reads once, few, many or a size class.

few,13,TRBV19,NA,TRBJ2-5,TGTGCCAGTAGGGCAGGGTGGCAAGAGACCCAGTACTTC,CASRAGWQETQYF
NA,12,TRBV29-1,NA,TRBJ1-2,TGCAGCGCTGTGACAGATAACTATGGCTACACCTTC,CSAVTDNYGYTF
NA,16,TRBV13,TRBD1,TRBJ1-2,TGTGCCAGCAGCTTAGTCCCCAAAGACAGGGAATATGGCTACACCTTC,CASSLVPKDREYGYTF
NA,14,TRBV7-9,NA,TRBJ1-1,TGTGCCAGCAGCCCATCAGGGGACGGGGCTGAAGCTTTCTTT,CASSPSGDGAEAFF
NA,15,TRBV6-1,TRBD2,TRBJ2-3,TGTGCCAGCAGTGATAGCGGGAGAGTCACAGATACGCAGTATTTT,CASSDSGRVTDTQYF
NA,14,TRBV11-3,NA,TRBJ1-1,TGTGCCAGCAGCTTAGAGGGGTTGAACACTGAAGCTTTCTTT,CASSLEGLNTEAFF
NA,13,TRBV10-1,TRBD2,TRBJ2-1,TGCGCCAGCAGTGAGGGATCGGGCGGGAGTCTGTTCTTC,CASSEGSGGSLFF
NA,15,TRBV19,TRBD1,TRBJ2-3,TGTGCCAGTAGTATGTTAAGACAGGGTTTGAATACGCAGTATTTT,CASSMLRQGLNTQYF
once,18,TRBV19,NA,TRBJ1-4,TGTGCCACCACTAGACACTCCTTTGACTTTGCAACTAATGAAAAACTGTTTTTT,CATTRHSFDFATNEKLFF
NA,15,TRBV7-9,TRBD1,TRBJ2-1,TGTGCCGCCTCCGACTGGACAGGGACTTACAATGAGCAGTTCTTC,CAASDWTGTYNEQFF
NA,18,TRBV27,TRBD2,TRBJ2-2,TGTGCCAGCAGTTTTTTTTCGAAGGCGGGGGGGAACACCGGGGAGCTGTTTTTT,CASSFFSKAGGNTGELFF
once,15,TRBV2,NA,TRBJ2-2,TGTGCCAGCAGTGAAGCTCCCCCCGGGCCCGGGGAGCTGTTTTTT,CASSEAPPGPGELFF
NA,14,TRBV15,TRBD2,TRBJ2-1,TGTGCCACCAGGCCGATGGCGGGAGCTGGTGAGCAGTTCTTC,CATRPMAGAGEQFF
once,17,TRBV4-1,NA,TRBJ2-3,TGCGCCAGCAGCCGTTCCCCCGAGGCGGGGATCACAGATACGCAGTATTTT,CASSRSPEAGITDTQYF
NA,17,TRBV15,TRBD1,TRBJ2-1,TGTGCCACCAGCAGACACAGGGGATCCAGCTCCTACAATGAGCAGTTCTTC,CATSRHRGSSSYNEQFF
NA,15,TRBV10-3,TRBD2,TRBJ2-3,TGTGCCATCAGTGAGTCAGGGCGGGAGGTAAATACGCAGTATTTT,CAISESGREVNTQYF
NA,17,TRBV11-2,TRBD2,TRBJ2-1,TGTGCCAGCAGCTTACCTGTGCTAGCGGGAGTCCTAGATGAGCAGTTCTTC,CASSLPVLAGVLDEQFF
NA,11,TRBV7-9,TRBD2,TRBJ2-1,TGTGCCAGCAATAGGGAGGGTGAGCAGTTCTTC,CASNREGEQFF